This entry is about one TCR beta chain. Ten or more counts support this clonotype. Its antigen has not been determined. Base qualities are not recorded, but no much larger clone differs from it by a single base. Sequencing used an Illumina HiSeq 2500. Quantitative 5'-RACE with molecular barcodes was used to prepare TCR beta libraries. The authors' pipeline ran thus. A new computational method, built on a probabilistic model of VDJ rearrangement, was used to identify disease-linked TCR variants. TCRdb took the public reads, trimmed them with fastp at Q25, ran MiXCR for clone calling and kept in-frame beta chains. Each CDR3 protein appears once, grouped with its most common genes and DNA. In this record, the V and J calls reflect TCRdb's handling and not the investigators' own analysis. The sample table records roughly 300,000 distinct CDR3 sequences; less than 10% of these occur just once. The top ten constitute more than 14% of the sample.

V loses 8 bases at its end and J loses 6 bases; junction bases beyond the gene matches: 16. Sequences SQVTM (CDR1) and ANQGSEA (CDR2) are obtained from the germline V gene. Inclusive of the bounding cysteine and phenylalanine, the CDR3 is 16 residues long. Only the CDR3 DNA stays, 48 bases, in frame from base 1. This sample was included in a study of CD8 T cells in ankylosing spondylitis (dated by TCRdb to the late 2010s). About the study as a whole: T cell receptor beta repertoires were profiled in healthy donors and ankylosing spondylitis patients so that disease-linked TCR variants could be found. The full study cohort was made up of 25 ankylosing spondylitis patients and 108 healthy donors. Peripheral blood was sampled, and synovial fluid was also collected from ankylosing spondylitis patients. Results and caveats for the whole study, not just this receptor: The disease-linked clones were reported to be significantly enriched in matched synovial fluid samples from ankylosing spondylitis patients. In peripheral blood, the disease-linked clones were found at relatively low frequencies and had a CD8+ phenotype. Some TCR beta motif variants had previously been reported in synovial fluid and blood of reactive arthritis patients, which suggested common disease-initiation mechanisms. A TCR beta motif of several highly homologous amino acid variants appeared characteristic of blood from ankylosing spondylitis patients.

The TCR sequence derives from a male donor with ankylosing spondylitis. The sample comprised blood, either unsorted or a sorted T cell fraction (not recorded which). This receptor chain uses TRBV29-1 and TRBJ2-2, with 9 bases aligning to TRBD2. CDR3 sequence: CSTSLGVAGESGELFF. The bases read TGCAGCACCAGCCTTGGGGTAGCGGGAGAATCCGGGGAGCTGTTTTTT.